The 9 T cell receptor beta chains in this list originate from one sample, sequenced in a study of blood T cells in healthy people across ages. A second roughly 6 to 11 cycle PCR used barcoded and J-beta primers. TCRdb re-derived calls from the 5' RACE reads in MiXCR, one entry per CDR3 protein. The sample lists 450,000 to 650,000 distinct CDR3 sequences; more than 20% were seen once. This same sample was also taken into another study, of T cells of mothers and their children.

The sequenced sample was blood. The receptors come from a boy aged 10-17 years in good health.

The chain joins TRBV12-3 or TRBV12-4 to TRBJ1-1; maybe TRBD1 (6 bases). CDR3 length equals 15 residues. Trimming pared 6 bases from V and 6 bases from J, leaving 20 bases between. DNA of the CDR3: TGTGCCAGCAGAGGGGGGGATCTTCACACCGCTGAAGCTTTCTTT. Translated: CASRGGDLHTAEAFF.

This clonotype appeared a few times. The chain combines TRBV20-1 with TRBJ2-1; weak D call: TRBD2 (5 bases). The J call could be wrong; TRBJ2-7 is a better fit for the DNA end. Germline assignment: CDR1 DFQATT and CDR2 SNEGSKA (reference sequence). The CDR3 has 13 residues. The CDR3 nucleotides are TGCAGTGCTAGGGCCCTCGAGGGTAACGAGCAGTACTTC. Protein sequence: CSARALEGNEQYF.

In this sample, this clonotype turned up a few times. DNA for the CDR3: TGTGCCAGCAGCTCAGGACTAGCGCTATACAATGAGCAGTTCTTC. Its protein is CASSSGLALYNEQFF. This chain joins TRBV7-3 and TRBJ2-1; TRBD2 matches 9 bases. Germline assignment: CDR1 SGHTA and CDR2 FQGTGA. V lost 4 bases to trimming and J lost 4 bases; unmatched junction nucleotides: 5. The length of the CDR3 is 15 residues.

The chain carries TRBV28 and TRBJ2-3, with 8 bases identical to TRBD2. Germline V gene data show CDR1 as MDHEN and CDR2 as SYDVKM. The CDR3 consists of 15 residues. V dropped 4 bases and J dropped 4; count of bases not matched to a gene: 7. The CDR3 coding sequence is TGTGCCAGCAGTTCATCGGGGGGGTCGTCAGATACGCAGTATTTT. This encodes CASSSSGGSSDTQYF. Based on the CDR3 plus reference TRBV28 and TRBJ2-3, the full variable domain is DVKVTQSSRYLVKRTGEKVFLECVQDMDHENMFWYRQDPGLGLRLIYFSYDVKMKEKGDIPEGYSVSREKKERFSLILESASTNQTSMYLCASSSSGGSSDTQYFGPGTRLTVL.

The V and J genes are TRBV6-5 and TRBJ1-1, with D perhaps TRBD1 (6 bases). The germline V gene has CDR1 MNHEY and CDR2 SVGAGI. The CDR3 loop spans 15 amino acids. V lost 1 base and J 1 base, leaving 10 bases between the germline ends. CDR3 DNA sequence: TGTGCCAGCAGTTACTGGGGGCCTAGGAACACTGAAGCTTTCTTT. Translated, it gives CASSYWGPRNTEAFF.

This clonotype was seen ten or more times. The chain has TRBV6-4 and TRBJ2-3; 11 bases agree with TRBD2. The CDR3 runs 15 residues. V dropped 6 bases and J dropped 1; count of bases not matched to a gene: 3. Germline CDR1 and CDR2: MRHNA and SNTAGT. In nucleotides, the CDR3 is TGTGCCAGCAGCCAGACTAGCGGGGGCACAGATACGCAGTATTTT. Translated, it gives CASSQTSGGTDTQYF.

This clonotype was observed a handful of times. V and J are TRBV20-1 and TRBJ2-5; 7 positions match TRBD2. CDR1 and CDR2 from the germline V gene are DFQATT and SNEGSKA (reference sequence). V gave up 0 bases and J gave up 0 bases; unmatched junction bases: 4. This CDR3 has 15 amino acids. The CDR3 sequence: CSARDTSANQETQYF. CDR3 coding DNA: TGCAGTGCTAGAGATACTAGCGCAAACCAAGAGACCCAGTACTTC.

This chain uses TRBV29-1 with TRBJ1-1; 9 nucleotides match TRBD1. CDR1 and CDR2 (germline): SQVTM, ANQGSEA. The length of the CDR3 is 13 residues. J gave up 5 bases and V 4 bases, and 5 bases lay outside the gene matches. The CDR3 bases are TGCAGCGTTGTTAATGGACAGGGGACTGAAGCTTTCTTT. Residues: CSVVNGQGTEAFF.

There are a few counts of this clonotype. The rearrangement joins TRBV5-1 to TRBJ1-1; 9 nucleotides match TRBD1. This CDR3 spans 16 amino acids. J was trimmed by 0 bases and V by 3 bases; bases with no gene match: 6. Germline V gene lookup returns CDR1 SGHRS and CDR2 YFSETQ. This chain's CDR3 is CASSSRTGAMNTEAFF. The DNA for the CDR3 is TGCGCCAGCAGCTCCAGGACAGGGGCCATGAACACTGAAGCTTTCTTT.